Here is one TCR beta chain with its context. Primers used in a second PCR of roughly 6 to 12 cycles were a sample-barcoded 5' primer and a J-beta primer mix. TCRdb fed the 5' RACE reads into MiXCR, producing one record per CDR3 protein. Of more than 800,000 distinct CDR3 sequences listed, more than 25% are singletons. The data originate from a study of blood T cells in healthy people across ages. The V segment lost 0 bases and the J segment 0 bases; nucleotides outside the gene matches: 0. In germline, CDR1 is DFQATT, CDR2 SNEGSKA (reference sequence). The CDR3 consists of 15 residues. The rearrangement joins TRBV20-1 to TRBJ2-3; 10 positions agree with TRBD2. The clonotype originates from a woman of 80 years or more in good health. The sequenced sample was blood. CDR3 coding DNA: TGCAGTGCTAGAGAGACTAGCGGGAGCACAGATACGCAGTATTTT. Residues: CSARETSGSTDTQYF.